This T cell receptor (beta chain) was captured in a study of PD-1 blockade in mismatch repair-deficient tumors. Looking at the study overall: All were previously treated, progressing patients with about 12 mismatch repair-deficient cancer types. Study observations and caveats: Rapid post-treatment expansion, then contraction, generally preceding radiologic response, marked tumor-resident clones.

Generated by immunoSEQ multiplex PCR, the TCRdb table keeps only in-frame clones and is missing some. The sample lists tens of thousands of clones, roughly 80% occurring once. All patients were mismatch repair deficient, assessed by either PCR or immunohistochemistry. V was clipped by 5 bases and J by 8 bases; unmatched bases: 9. Germline V gene lookup returns CDR1 SGHDN and CDR2 FVKESK. This CDR3 is built from 14 residues. Concerning this clone: Its antigen remains unknown.

Sequenced here: peripheral blood, sampled 44 weeks after starting pembrolizumab. The chain carries TRBV14 and TRBJ1-2, with 9 bases identical to TRBD1. The sequence came from an adult with mismatch repair-deficient cancer. Here the CDR3 reads CASSGWTGAWGYTF. In DNA form, the CDR3 reads TGTGCCAGCAGCGGATGGACAGGGGCTTGGGGCTACACCTTC.